One sample yielded the 9 T cell receptor beta chains listed below, sequenced in a study of vaccination effects on CD4 cells after COVID-19. These receptors lack a known antigen. Some clones are missing from TCRdb's copy, which holds only in-frame ones; the method was immunoSEQ multiplex PCR. The profile shows around 50,000 clones, around 67% of them singletons. Following an approximately 11-day culture, CD4+ T cells were purified. The sequencing used CD4+ T cells from PBMCs cultured without peptide, collected before COVID-19 vaccination. Receptors originate from a human donor who received a COVID-19 vaccine.

The chain links TRBV5-4 to TRBJ1-1, with TRBD1 matching 7 bases. Germline V gene data show CDR1 as SGHNT and CDR2 as YYREEE (reference sequence). CDR3 size: 14 residues. J gave up 0 bases and V 3 bases, and 2 bases lay outside the gene matches. In DNA, the CDR3 is TGTGCCAGCAGCTCCCAGGGGGTGAACACTGAAGCTTTCTTT. The encoded protein is CASSSQGVNTEAFF.

The chain combines TRBV4-1 with TRBJ2-1; 9 bases align to TRBD2. Germline V gives CDR1 MGHRA, CDR2 YSYEKL. CDR3 size: 17 residues. V dropped 4 bases and J dropped 7; count of bases not matched to a gene: 14. The chain's CDR3 is CASSRGGLAGLGNEQFF. As DNA, the CDR3 is TGCGCCAGCAGCCGGGGCGGGCTAGCGGGATTGGGGAATGAGCAGTTCTTC.

The chain is built from TRBV10-3 and TRBJ1-2, with 7 bases identical to TRBD1. The germline V gene encodes CDR1 ENHRY and CDR2 SYGVKD. The CDR3 runs 15 residues. Trimming at V came to 0 bases and at J to 2 bases, leaving 3 bases not matched to a gene. The DNA for the CDR3 is TGTGCCATCAGTGAGTCAGGCAGGGGGAACTATGGCTACACCTTC. It specifies CAISESGRGNYGYTF.

The chain recombines TRBV5-1 with TRBJ1-5; D is uncertain. V was clipped by 0 bases and J by 0 bases, with 7 bases between them. Germline-derived CDR1 and CDR2 are SGHRS and YFSETQ. The CDR3 is made up of 15 amino acids. In DNA form, the CDR3 reads TGCGCCAGCAGCTTGGACAGCCCTAGCAATCAGCCCCAGCATTTT. This gives the protein CASSLDSPSNQPQHF.

V and J are TRBV19 and TRBJ1-6, with unresolved D. V shed 1 base and J shed 7 bases, with 8 bases lying between them. CDR3 size: 14 residues. Germline values: CDR1 LNHDA, CDR2 SQIVND (reference sequence). CDR3 sequence reads: CASSIGVRNSPLHF. Here the CDR3 DNA reads TGTGCCAGTAGTATAGGGGTTAGGAATTCACCCCTCCACTTT. Full variable domain (outside the CDR3, taken from reference TRBV19 and TRBJ1-6): DGGITQSPKYLFRKEGQNVTLSCEQNLNHDAMYWYRQDPGQGLRLIYYSQIVNDFQKGDIAEGYSVSREKKESFPLTVTSAQKNPTAFYLCASSIGVRNSPLHFGNGTRLTVT.

The rearrangement joins TRBV10-3 to TRBJ2-7, with 13 bases matching TRBD2. Germline V lookup: CDR1 ENHRY, CDR2 SYGVKD. The CDR3 has 21 residues. J gave up 1 base and V 6 bases, and 21 bases lay outside the gene matches. CDR3 amino acids: CAISVAPPQGLAGITSYEQYF. The CDR3 nucleotides are TGTGCCATCAGCGTAGCCCCTCCCCAGGGACTAGCGGGGATTACTTCCTACGAGCAGTACTTC.

The rearrangement joins TRBV24-1 to TRBJ2-5, with TRBD1 matching over 9 bases. The CDR3 has 15 residues. V lost 4 bases to trimming and J lost 5 bases; unmatched junction nucleotides: 7. Germline V lookup: CDR1 KGHDR, CDR2 SFDVKD. The chain's CDR3 is CATSEGGQGGETQYF. DNA for the CDR3: TGTGCCACCAGTGAGGGGGGACAGGGAGGGGAGACCCAGTACTTC.

The table lists this clone with a few counts. J is TRBJ1-1 and V is TRBV6-6; D is unresolved. CDR1 and CDR2 (germline): MNHNY, SVGAGI (reference sequence). CDR3 length: 13 amino acids. V gave up 2 bases and J gave up 4 bases, with 8 bases separating them. The CDR3 sequence: CASSYGRATEAFF. CDR3 coding DNA: TGTGCCAGCAGTTACGGCCGGGCCACTGAAGCTTTCTTT.

The genes are TRBV11-3 and TRBJ2-1; tentatively, D is TRBD1 (6 bases). The CDR3 extends over 15 amino acids. CDR1 and CDR2 from the germline V gene are SGHNT and YENEEA. Deletions cut 5 bases from V and 7 bases from J, with 18 bases between. The CDR3: CASSPQFLQGNEQFF. CDR3 nucleotides: TGTGCCAGCAGCCCCCAATTTTTGCAGGGGAATGAGCAGTTCTTC.